Shown below are 25 T cell receptor beta chains from a single sample sequenced in a study of identical twins. TCRdb analysed the 5' RACE reads with MiXCR anew, one entry per CDR3 protein. The profile covers under 350,000 distinct CDR3 sequences, with roughly 9% appearing a single time and approximately 6.6% taken by the ten largest. This sample was also put to use in a study of yellow fever vaccine responses in identical twins.

Source material: CD8+ T cells sorted from blood. All receptors come from a woman aged 18-30 years in good health.

This clonotype was seen ten or more times. This chain joins TRBV29-1 and TRBJ2-3; possible D gene TRBD2, 5 bases. There are 9 residues in the CDR3. Trimming took off 7 bases at V and 8 bases at J, with 7 bases between the two ends. The germline V gene has CDR1 SQVTM and CDR2 ANQGSEA. The CDR3: CSDGVTQYF. The CDR3 nucleotides read TGCAGCGACGGGGTTACGCAGTATTTT.

CDR3 bases: TGCAGTGCTAGGGAGACTGAGCGGGCGGCTCAGGATACGCAGTATTTT. Protein: CSARETERAAQDTQYF. The chain employs TRBV20-1 and TRBJ2-3, with D maybe TRBD2 (6 bases). There are 16 residues in the CDR3. Germline CDR1 and CDR2: DFQATT and SNEGSKA (reference sequence). V gave up 3 bases and J gave up 6 bases, with 22 bases separating them.

This clonotype was seen only a few times. V is TRBV29-1 and J is TRBJ2-5, with 9 bases identical to TRBD2. With V trimmed by 2 bases and J by 5 bases, 9 bases remained unmatched. This CDR3 is 15 amino acids long. Germline lookup yields CDR1 SQVTM and CDR2 ANQGSEA. CDR3 protein: CSVEPSGDNRETQYF. DNA of the CDR3: TGCAGCGTTGAACCTAGCGGGGACAACAGGGAGACCCAGTACTTC. Based on the CDR3 plus reference TRBV29-1 and TRBJ2-5, the full variable domain is SAVISQKPSRDICQRGTSLTIQCQVDSQVTMMFWYRQQPGQSLTLIATANQGSEATYESGFVIDKFPISRPNLTFSTLTVSNMSPEDSSIYLCSVEPSGDNRETQYFGPGTRLLVL.

This clonotype was counted many times. The chain employs TRBV12-3 or TRBV12-4 and TRBJ2-2; 9 nucleotides match TRBD1. Unmatched junction bases numbered 7, after V lost 7 bases and J lost 4 bases. The CDR3 is 15 amino acids. The DNA for the CDR3 is TGTGCCAGCAACGGACAGGGGAAGGGCACCGGGGAGCTGTTTTTT. Translation: CASNGQGKGTGELFF.

This rearrangement joins TRBV10-1 to TRBJ2-1; 8 bases agree with TRBD2. The junction had 6 bases not matched to a gene; V was cut back by 5 bases and J by 9 bases. Germline lookup yields CDR1 WNHNN and CDR2 SYGVQD (reference sequence). This CDR3 region has 13 residues. CDR3 in amino acids: CASSPGRAPEQFF. The CDR3 DNA reads TGCGCCAGCAGTCCCGGGAGGGCCCCTGAGCAGTTCTTC.

This clonotype showed up many times. The gene calls are TRBV5-1 and TRBJ2-7; unclear D gene. Germline CDR1 is SGHRS and CDR2 is YFSETQ. This CDR3 is 14 amino acids long. V was clipped by 1 base and J by 1 base, with 9 bases between them. The CDR3 spells CASSLFFGSYEQYF. CDR3 DNA sequence: TGCGCCAGCAGCTTGTTTTTTGGATCCTACGAGCAGTACTTC.

In this sample, this clonotype turned up a few times. The chain carries TRBV14 and TRBJ2-1; TRBD1 agrees at 9 bases. V dropped 4 bases and J dropped 0; count of bases not matched to a gene: 16. Germline CDR1 and CDR2: SGHDN and FVKESK. This CDR3 region has 20 residues. CDR3 sequence: CASSPKPGQGVLPSYNEQFF. The CDR3 DNA reads TGTGCCAGCAGCCCTAAACCGGGACAGGGAGTTCTTCCCTCCTACAATGAGCAGTTCTTC.

This clonotype was detected only a few times. The CDR3 DNA follows: TGTGCCAGCAGCTTACCCCCCCCGGGAGAGGTCACCGGGGAGCTGTTTTTT. It codes for CASSLPPPGEVTGELFF. The V gene is TRBV7-8, the J gene TRBJ2-2; D is possibly TRBD2 (6 bases). Germline CDR1 is SGHVS and CDR2 is FQNEAQ. The CDR3 is 17 residues long. Trimming removed 2 bases from V and 4 bases from J, with 17 bases in between.

In this sample, this clonotype turned up a few times. The gene calls are TRBV25-1 and TRBJ2-5, with TRBD1 matching 7 bases. Germline V gene data show CDR1 as MGHDK and CDR2 as SYGVNS. This CDR3 contains 15 residues. Unmatched junction bases numbered 11, after V lost 6 bases and J lost 4 bases. The CDR3 coding sequence is TGTGCCAGCAGCCCAATTGACAGGGACCGAGAGACCCAGTACTTC. Encoded protein: CASSPIDRDRETQYF.

This clonotype was seen a handful of times. This chain connects TRBV27 to TRBJ2-7; D is undetermined. CDR1 is MNHEY and CDR2 is SMNVEV in the germline V gene (reference sequence). This CDR3 has 14 amino acids. Between the trimmed V and J ends, which lost 6 bases and 3 bases, there was a span of 15 bases. This CDR3 reads CASRPQLSVYEQYF. CDR3 in DNA: TGTGCCAGCAGACCGCAACTTTCTGTCTACGAGCAGTACTTC.

This chain joins TRBV20-1 and TRBJ2-7; TRBD2 matches 10 bases. Germline V gene sequence: CDR1 DFQATT, CDR2 SNEGSKA (reference sequence). The CDR3 sequence is 16 residues long. Trimming cost V 3 bases and J 0 bases; bases outside gene matches: 8. In nucleotides, the CDR3 is TGCAGTGCTAGGGAACGGACTAGCGGAGTCTCCTACGAGCAGTACTTC. Residues: CSARERTSGVSYEQYF.

This chain links TRBV11-2 with TRBJ2-1; D ambiguous. Germline V gene lookup returns CDR1 SGHAT and CDR2 FQNNGV. The CDR3 spans 13 residues. The germline V and J ends were trimmed by 2 bases and 4 bases, with 6 bases remaining between them. The CDR3 here is CASSLQQYNEQFF. The CDR3 DNA reads as TGTGCCAGCAGCTTACAGCAGTACAATGAGCAGTTCTTC.

V is TRBV25-1 and J is TRBJ2-7; D uncertain. The germline V gene encodes CDR1 MGHDK and CDR2 SYGVNS. V was cut by 3 bases and J by 5 bases, with 11 bases left in between. The CDR3 is 13 amino acids. Written as DNA, the CDR3 is TGTGCCAGCAGTGATGTTAGTTCGGACGAGCAGTACTTC. Translating it yields CASSDVSSDEQYF.

This clonotype showed up many times. This chain joins TRBV6-1 and TRBJ1-6, with TRBD1 identical over 9 bases. The germline gives CDR1 MNHNS, CDR2 SASEGT. With V trimmed by 4 bases and J by 4 bases, 5 bases remained unmatched. The length of the CDR3 is 16 residues. CDR3 DNA: TGTGCCAGCAGTGCGGCCGGGACAGGGTATAATTCACCCCTCCACTTT. This translates into CASSAAGTGYNSPLHF.

This clonotype has only a few counts. The CDR3 DNA sequence: TGTGCCAGCAGCTTAGTCTCGGGCAGTAAGGGCAATCAGCCCCAGCATTTT. Translated: CASSLVSGSKGNQPQHF. The chain uses TRBV7-6 and TRBJ1-5; unclear D gene. With 1 base removed from V and 2 bases from J, the gap between germline ends came to 15 bases. This CDR3 has 17 residues. CDR1 is SGHVS and CDR2 is FNYEAQ in the germline V gene.

This clonotype has more than one count but fewer than ten. V is TRBV7-8 and J is TRBJ2-3, with 11 bases identical to TRBD2. CDR3 length: 17 amino acids. The V gene's germline CDR1 is SGHVS and CDR2 FQNEAQ. V shed 5 bases, J shed 0 bases, and the junction held 7 bases outside the gene matches. The CDR3 bases are TGTGCCAGCAGCATGCATTGGACTAGCGGGAGCACAGATACGCAGTATTTT. It translates to CASSMHWTSGSTDTQYF.

This clonotype showed up many times. The chain combines TRBV7-9 with TRBJ2-1; 8 nucleotides agree with TRBD2. V trimming: 0 bases; J trimming: 2 bases; junction bases outside the gene matches: 3. Germline CDR1 reads SEHNR; CDR2 reads FQNEAQ (reference sequence). This CDR3 is 16 amino acids long. For the CDR3, the DNA is TGTGCCAGCAGCTTAGCGGGTAGCGGGGCCTACAATGAGCAGTTCTTC. Translation: CASSLAGSGAYNEQFF.

The genes are TRBV5-1 and TRBJ2-7; D is perhaps TRBD2 (7 bases). CDR1 is SGHRS, CDR2 YFSETQ, per germline. The length of the CDR3 is 13 residues. V shed 5 bases and J shed 5 bases, with 14 bases lying between them. CDR3 DNA: TGCGCCAGCAGTTCATCGGGGGGCCACGAGCAGTACTTC. This sequence encodes CASSSSGGHEQYF.

This clonotype was observed a few times. The chain is built from TRBV28 and TRBJ2-7, with a tentative D call TRBD2 (7 bases). There are 17 residues in the CDR3. Germline V gene data show CDR1 as MDHEN and CDR2 as SYDVKM. V was cut by 5 bases and J by 0 bases, with 20 bases left in between. This CDR3 reads CASSVQAGRGPSYEQYF. The CDR3, as DNA: TGTGCCAGCAGTGTCCAGGCGGGGCGGGGGCCCTCCTACGAGCAGTACTTC.

This clonotype was found a few times. The chain joins TRBV28 to TRBJ2-1; TRBD2 matches at 8 bases. CDR1 and CDR2 from the germline V gene are MDHEN and SYDVKM. This CDR3 region has 16 residues. Germline trimming cut 5 bases from V and 0 bases from J; bases unmatched to any gene: 6. CDR3: CASSHPSGSSYNEQFF. The CDR3 region has the DNA TGTGCCAGCAGTCACCCCAGCGGGAGCTCCTACAATGAGCAGTTCTTC.

In its sample, this clonotype was seen many times. This chain joins TRBV7-8 and TRBJ2-7; D may be TRBD1 (6 bases). CDR1 and CDR2 (germline): SGHVS, FQNEAQ. Trimming took 5 bases from V and 3 from J, leaving 14 bases between them. The CDR3 is made up of 14 amino acids. This CDR3 is CASSPSDSFYEQYF. The CDR3 nucleotides are TGTGCCAGCAGCCCGTCGGACAGTTTCTACGAGCAGTACTTC.

This chain joins TRBV4-2 and TRBJ2-3; 9 positions agree with TRBD2. The junction had 7 bases not matched to a gene; V was cut back by 0 bases and J by 0 bases. The V gene's germline CDR1 is LGHNA and CDR2 YNFKEQ. This CDR3 has 18 amino acids. CDR3 sequence reads: CASSQEGAGGTSTDTQYF. CDR3 in DNA: TGTGCCAGCAGCCAAGAGGGAGCGGGAGGTACCAGCACAGATACGCAGTATTTT.

This clonotype has a count of ten or more. This chain joins TRBV4-3 and TRBJ2-2; D gene ambiguous. Between the trimmed V and J ends, which lost 0 bases and 5 bases, there was a span of 10 bases. CDR3 length equals 15 residues. Looked up from germline, CDR1 is LGHNA and CDR2 is YSLEER. The CDR3 loop reads CASSQDGSRTGELFF. The CDR3 nucleotides are TGCGCCAGCAGCCAAGACGGTAGCCGAACCGGGGAGCTGTTTTTT.

CDR3: CSARGTETYEQYF. The CDR3 DNA reads as TGCAGTGCTAGAGGGACTGAGACCTACGAGCAGTACTTC. The chain employs TRBV20-1 and TRBJ2-7, with TRBD2 as a possible D gene (5 bases). Germline CDR1 reads DFQATT; CDR2 reads SNEGSKA (reference sequence). Trimming cost V 1 base and J 2 bases, with 9 bases left between them. The CDR3 contains 13 residues.

This clonotype turned up a few times. J is TRBJ2-1 and V is TRBV29-1; D may be TRBD2 (5 bases). Trimming left V 5 bases short and J 6 bases short, with 20 bases between. This CDR3 region has 15 residues. Germline V gene sequence: CDR1 SQVTM, CDR2 ANQGSEA. The CDR3 here is CSVPDPRGEINEQFF. The CDR3 DNA follows: TGCAGCGTTCCAGACCCCCGGGGAGAGATCAATGAGCAGTTCTTC.